The clone carrying this TCR beta chain was recorded a few times. Antigen specificity is unknown. This CDR3 contains 15 residues. Trimming removed 7 bases at V and 0 bases at J, with 13 bases between. CDR1 and CDR2 (germline): LNHDA, SQIVND (reference sequence). This specimen belongs to a study of T cell repertoires in cytomegalovirus infection. For the study at large: Well-studied HLA-B-restricted epitopes and recently identified HLA-C-restricted epitopes of CMV were both used in the study. Both a matching HLA type and CMV infection were indicated by public TCR beta signatures. Study results and limitations: CMV carriers with the relevant HLA were identified by cumulative public TCR beta family frequency.

Via MiXCR, TCRdb re-called the reads, giving one row per CDR3 protein. The data show under 850,000 distinct CDR3 sequences, with 30% to 35% seen just once and 15% to 20% held by the top ten. The source is a human donor in good health (CMV status not recorded). Some clones in this sample may be carry-over from other donors' samples. V and J are TRBV19 and TRBJ1-5; D is possibly TRBD1 (6 bases). Material: cultured PBMCs, obtained from culture after CMV antigen stimulation. CDR3 nucleotide sequence: TGTGCCAGTAACAGGGCAAAGAATAGCAATCAGCCCCAGCATTTT. The encoded protein is CASNRAKNSNQPQHF. The full variable domain, with the rest looked up from reference TRBV19 and TRBJ1-5, is DGGITQSPKYLFRKEGQNVTLSCEQNLNHDAMYWYRQDPGQGLRLIYYSQIVNDFQKGDIAEGYSVSREKKESFPLTVTSAQKNPTAFYLCASNRAKNSNQPQHFGDGTRLSIL.